This T cell receptor (beta chain) was sequenced in a study of shared clonotypes between healthy human individuals (dated by TCRdb to about 2020). In the study overall: Two women and a few men aged 18 to 49 years were included in the cohort. For each donor, CD4 naive and CD4 memory were each run on three plates, CD8 naive on two plates, and CD8 memory on one plate. Blood TCR repertoires of five healthy adults were deeply sequenced to estimate repertoire size and the extent of clonotype sharing between individuals. To increase sequencing depth and limit assay-specific biases, different laboratories used diverse techniques to prepare libraries and sequence TCR repertoires. Between about 0.85 and 10 billion PBMCs per donor were obtained by leukapheresis.

Measured from the cysteine to the phenylalanine, the CDR3 is 14 residues long. The kept DNA is CDR3 alone, 42 bases in frame from the first base. CDR1 and CDR2, per the germline V gene (reference sequence), are GTSNPN and SVGIG. Clipping removes 5 bases from V and 2 bases from J, with 4 as the unmatched junction base count. Using the deep immunoSEQ assay, TCR CDR3 regions were amplified from genomic DNA by multiplex PCR. Genomic DNA extracted from each cell subset was distributed evenly over all wells of several immunoSEQ 96-well plates, and each plate served as one replicate. Each replicate PCR for sorted subsets received around 200 ng genomic DNA, equal to roughly 30,000 T cell genomes. The purified libraries were quantified using a Qubit 3.0 fluorometer, sized with a Bioanalyzer 2100, and then quantified again using the KAPA Library Quantification kit. Every immunoSEQ 96-well plate was sequenced on a separate single-read 150-cycle Illumina NextSeq 550 flow cell. Per the source publication's procedure: Because only junctional sequences without quality scores were contained in the immunoSEQ output, filtering matching that applied to full-length reads could not be performed. To assign V/J genes and CDR3, sequences were annotated against IMGT germline references using PyIR, a Python wrapper for IgBLAST v1.9. Any read was removed if the V/J assignment was weak (E-value above 1e-6), the CDR3 was missing, or the read contained stop codons, out-of-frame junctions, or ambiguous translated residues. A V3J clonotype was defined by an identical inferred V gene, J gene, and CDR3 amino acid sequence. Percentage overlap between repertoires was computed as shared unique clonotypes divided by the size of the smaller repertoire. Repertoire richness was assessed with RTK rarefaction, the Chao1 estimator, and Recon v2.1 estimates of unobserved clonotypes. Generation probabilities for all TCRbeta clonotypes obtained by the gDNA method from a handful of donors were computed using OLGA. TCRdb took this table from immuneACCESS and kept in-frame rearrangements with V and J called. Such tables lack part of the clones; where checked against another copy, unresolved V genes explain under half of the gap, and the rest is unexplained. V and J calls and clone size follow that table, whereas D and trimming were derived from the DNA. Present in this sample are nearly 2 million clones, approximately 94% of which were seen just once. 1% to 1.5% of the sample belongs to the ten largest clones.

Concerning this clone itself: Its antigen remains undetermined. No qualities accompany the bases; no much larger clone lies one base away.

Study-level results and caveats: Across four donors, roughly 5% of naive CD4, more than 3% of naive CD8, about 2.3% of memory CD4, and approximately 0.4% of memory CD8 clonotypes were shared. Sampling was restricted to blood, and TCR repertoires in tissues likely differ from the TCR repertoires found in blood. Higher generation probabilities were observed for clonotypes shared by all four sorted-subset donors than for non-shared clonotypes. Naive subsets generally had larger estimated clonotype richness than memory subsets did. The small number of donors limited the genetic and exposure-history diversity represented. Even with the large sequencing depth, rarefaction of the sorted-subset datasets indicated that sequencing was incomplete. Based on pairwise subsampling, the degree of clonotype sharing among donors was expected to be affected by sequencing depth.

For the CD8 naive samples, CD45RO-negative cells were positively selected for CCR7, yielding a CD45RA+CCR7+ population from which TemRA cells were excluded. Donors were healthy HIV-negative adults with no recently reported acute infections or vaccinations. Every donor was a Caucasian adult living in Nashville, Tennessee, USA. After blood collection by leukapheresis, PBMCs were isolated using Ficoll-Histopaque density gradient centrifugation and then cryopreserved in the vapor phase of liquid nitrogen. Analytical flow cytometry was used to check the purity and quantity of every magnetically sorted T cell population. Genomic DNA was isolated from each sorted fraction and quantified by UV absorbance on a Nanodrop 2000c.

Recombination connected TRBV30 to TRBJ1-4; 8 bases in the middle match TRBD1. The TCR was taken from a man younger than 30 in good health. The material sequenced was naive CD8+ T cells sorted from blood. Reading the label with the study, this specimen's cell subset or site is: CD45RA+CCR7+. The CDR3 loop reads CAWERTGTNEKLFF. The nucleotides read TGTGCCTGGGAAAGGACAGGGACTAATGAAAAACTGTTTTTT.